The T cell receptor (beta chain) described here comes from a study of cytomegalovirus exposure and HLA in healthy donors. Broader study findings: Further analysis, carried out later, found HLA-associated TCR beta chains more clonally expanded than equally common other chains.

The germline V gene has CDR1 SGHAT and CDR2 FQNNGV. The CDR3 spans 16 residues. V dropped 5 bases and J dropped 9 bases, with 25 bases sitting between them. As concerns this clone: Its antigen is unknown.

In the PCR, 60 Vbeta and 13 Jbeta primers were used. Sequencing used immunoSEQ multiplex PCR; TCRdb keeps in-frame clones, though not all of them. The top ten clones hold around 1.2% of a sample with approximately 100,000 clones, roughly 84% of them seen once. This clonotype was obtained from a young woman in good health and CMV-seronegative. Source material: PBMCs. The chain couples TRBV11-2 to TRBJ2-5; D may be TRBD1 (7 bases). CDR3: CASSPRAGGLAKAQYF. The CDR3 DNA follows: TGTGCCAGCAGCCCTCGGGCAGGGGGGCTAGCTAAGGCCCAGTACTTC. The variable domain in full, with the rest retrieved from reference TRBV11-2 and TRBJ2-5, is EAGVAQSPRYKIIEKRQSVAFWCNPISGHATLYWYQQILGQGPKLLIQFQNNGVVDDSQLPKDRFSAERLKGVDSTLKIQPAKLEDSAVYLCASSPRAGGLAKAQYFGPGTRLLVL.